One and the same sample provided the 7 T cell receptor beta chains below, sequenced in a study of cytomegalovirus exposure and HLA in healthy donors (dated by TCRdb to about 2017). Library method: the immunoSEQ multiplex PCR assay. For the multiplex PCR, a mixture combining 60 forward primers for TCR Vbeta segments and 13 reverse primers for TCR Jbeta segments was used. Entries here come from immuneACCESS through TCRdb and include only in-frame sequences with V and J called. Some clones fail to appear in such tables; in the studies checked, an unresolved V gene covers under half of the shortfall, and the cause of the remainder is unknown. This sample gives 120,000 or so clones in total; about 75% of them show up just once. The ten largest clones add up to about 29% of the sample. The sample comprised PBMCs. The receptor set was obtained from a man aged 60-69 years in good health and CMV-seropositive.

This clone has more than one count but fewer than ten. The V and J genes are TRBV29-1 and TRBJ1-5, with D perhaps matching TRBD1 (5 bases). Germline CDR1 SQVTM, CDR2 ANQGSEA. With 4 bases removed from V and 8 bases from J, the gap between germline ends came to 18 bases. This CDR3 is 14 amino acids long. The chain's CDR3 is CSVGPGGGGEPQHF. DNA of the CDR3: TGCAGCGTTGGCCCCGGCGGGGGAGGCGAGCCCCAGCATTTT.

The rearrangement uses TRBV5-5 and TRBJ1-1; possible D gene TRBD1, 5 bases. This CDR3 is built from 15 residues. Trimming shortened V by 0 bases and J by 0 bases, and 9 bases separated the two germline ends. Germline V gene sequence: CDR1 SGHKS, CDR2 YYEKEE (reference sequence). The DNA of the CDR3 is TGTGCCAGCAGCTTGGGGCAGGGAATGAACACTGAAGCTTTCTTT. It yields the protein CASSLGQGMNTEAFF.

The J gene is TRBJ2-5, the V gene TRBV5-1, with D possibly matching TRBD2 (5 bases). Germline values: CDR1 SGHRS, CDR2 YFSETQ. The length of the CDR3 is 13 residues. Trimming shortened V by 2 bases and J by 3 bases, and 8 bases separated the two germline ends. The CDR3 DNA is TGCGCCAGCAGCTTTATGAGGGAAGAGACCCAGTACTTC. Translation: CASSFMREETQYF.

The chain employs TRBV28 and TRBJ2-7; TRBD1 is a possible D gene (7 bases). The CDR3 loop spans 16 amino acids. Germline V lookup: CDR1 MDHEN, CDR2 SYDVKM. With 7 bases removed from V and 0 bases from J, the gap between germline ends came to 19 bases. Written as DNA, the CDR3 is TGTGCCAGCACCCGCGGAGGGGGCTTCAGCTCCTACGAGCAGTACTTC. Its translation: CASTRGGGFSSYEQYF.

The chain joins TRBV4-1 to TRBJ2-3; weak D call: TRBD1 (5 bases). This CDR3 is 15 amino acids long. V was clipped by 2 bases and J by 1 base, with 10 bases between them. CDR1 MGHRA and CDR2 YSYEKL come from the germline V gene. CDR3 coding DNA: TGCGCCAGCAGCCAACTATTAGGGGGCACAGATACGCAGTATTTT. Encoded protein: CASSQLLGGTDTQYF.

V gene TRBV27 combines with J gene TRBJ2-1, with TRBD2 identical over 9 bases. V was pared by 7 bases and J by 8 bases, with 15 bases of the junction left unmatched. CDR3 length: 16 amino acids. From germline, CDR1 is MNHEY and CDR2 SMNVEV (reference sequence). CDR3 sequence reads: CASTRLAGSFGYEQFF. The CDR3, as DNA: TGTGCCAGCACTCGGCTAGCGGGATCCTTTGGGTATGAGCAGTTCTTC.

V usage is TRBV28 and J usage is TRBJ2-3, with D possibly TRBD2 on 6 matching bases. V shed 8 bases and J shed 5 bases, with 14 bases lying between them. Germline loops: CDR1 MDHEN, CDR2 SYDVKM. The CDR3 totals 13 residues. DNA for the CDR3: TGTGCCAGCGGGGGGACGCGCATAGATACGCAGTATTTT. This encodes CASGGTRIDTQYF.